Below, one TCR beta chain is given with its context. Its antigen is unknown. The sample belongs to a study of OX40 agonist ivuxolimab in advanced cancers. Study at large: Dosing consisted of intravenous ivuxolimab at 0.01 to 10 mg/kg every 2 weeks. Findings of the study overall: Low normalized clonal expansion also occurred in some nonresponding patients. The antigens recognized by the expanded peripheral T cells, that is their antigen specificity, were not determined.

V dropped 6 bases and J dropped 0 bases, with 19 bases sitting between them. This CDR3 has 17 residues. From germline, CDR1 is MNHEY and CDR2 SMNVEV (reference sequence). TCRdb's copy holds only in-frame clones and misses some; the assay was immunoSEQ multiplex PCR. This table holds about 40,000 clones, approximately 78% found once. This TCR was recovered from an adult with an advanced solid tumor such as melanoma, head and neck, liver or kidney cancer. The rearrangement links TRBV27 to TRBJ2-3, with D tentatively TRBD2 (5 bases). The starting material was CD4+ or CD8+ T cells sorted from blood, obtained in a trial of the OX40 agonist ivuxolimab. The CDR3 DNA sequence: TGTGCCAGCAGCGCACTCCCGGACTCCACTAGCACAGATACGCAGTATTTT. Protein product: CASSALPDSTSTDTQYF.